This T cell receptor (beta chain) was captured in a study of T-cell reconstitution after alpha-beta-depleted transplantation in children. Unique molecular identifiers tagged the TCRbeta library. TCRdb ran MiXCR on the PCR reads and lists one entry per CDR3 protein. The sample lists hundreds of thousands of distinct CDR3 sequences, approximately 30% seen once, with approximately 2.3% in the top ten. Germline assignment: CDR1 DFQATT and CDR2 SNEGSKA (reference sequence). There are 15 residues in the CDR3. V lost 3 bases and J lost 0; bases outside the gene matches: 5. The sequences come from PBMCs from the stem cell graft donor, collected from the stem cell graft. The sequence derives from a human donor who donated a stem cell graft to a child with aplastic anemia. The chain is built from TRBV20-1 and TRBJ2-7; TRBD2 matches 10 bases. CDR3 amino acids: CSARGSGRLSYEQYF. In DNA form, the CDR3 reads TGCAGTGCTAGGGGTAGCGGGAGGCTCTCCTACGAGCAGTACTTC.